A selection of T cell receptor beta chains follows, all from one sample in a study of T cells after yellow fever vaccination. MiXCR, applied by TCRdb to the 5' RACE reads, yields one record per CDR3 protein. The profile shows more than 75,000 distinct CDR3 sequences, almost 9% of them singletons. The sequencing used CD8+ T cells not binding an NS4B(214-222) dextramer, sorted from PBMCs, collected more than 13 days after the first yellow fever vaccination. These TCRs come from a man between 18 and 29 years old who received the YFV17D yellow fever vaccine. CDR3s include the opening cysteine and the closing phenylalanine or tryptophan. D genes are given only for firm matches. Rows give clone size only sometimes, using once, few, many, or a class for an expanded clone.

D: -; size: few; J: TRBJ1-6; V: TRBV15; CDR3: CATSRERGRSPLHF; DNA: TGTGCCACCAGCAGAGAAAGGGGTCGATCACCCCTCCACTTT
D: TRBD2; size: few; J: TRBJ2-1; V: TRBV20-1; CDR3: CSASQATSGGTYNEQFF; DNA: TGCAGTGCTAGTCAGGCGACTAGCGGGGGGACCTACAATGAGCAGTTCTTC
D: -; size: many; J: TRBJ1-2; V: TRBV12-3/TRBV12-4; CDR3: CASSFPDTYGYTF; DNA: TGTGCCAGCAGTTTTCCTGACACCTATGGCTACACCTTC
D: -; size: -; J: TRBJ1-3; V: TRBV7-9; CDR3: CASSFSYTIYF; DNA: TGTGCCAGCAGCTTCTCGTACACCATATATTTT
D: -; size: -; J: TRBJ1-1; V: TRBV11-3; CDR3: CASSLAPSGGATEAFF; DNA: TGTGCCAGCAGCTTAGCACCTTCGGGGGGGGCGACTGAAGCTTTCTTT
D: TRBD1; size: few; J: TRBJ1-2; V: TRBV12-3/TRBV12-4; CDR3: CASSPPTGKYGYTF; DNA: TGTGCCAGCAGTCCTCCGACAGGGAAATATGGCTACACCTTC
D: -; size: few; J: TRBJ1-1; V: TRBV4-1; CDR3: CASSQGQHPVTEAFF; DNA: TGCGCCAGCAGCCAAGGGCAGCACCCCGTCACTGAAGCTTTCTTT
D: -; size: -; J: TRBJ2-3; V: TRBV4-1; CDR3: CASSDAGGQDWGGNTDTQYF; DNA: TGCGCCAGCAGCGACGCGGGGGGACAGGACTGGGGCGGCAACACAGATACGCAGTATTTT
D: -; size: few; J: TRBJ1-1; V: TRBV6-6; CDR3: CASSYGGAEAFF; DNA: TGTGCCAGCAGTTACGGGGGGGCAGAAGCTTTCTTT
D: -; size: many; J: TRBJ2-2; V: TRBV29-1; CDR3: CSVVSVNTGELFF; DNA: TGCAGCGTTGTGTCAGTGAACACCGGGGAGCTGTTTTTT
D: -; size: -; J: TRBJ2-1; V: TRBV4-3; CDR3: CASSQDPNNEQFF; DNA: TGCGCCAGCAGCCAAGATCCGAACAATGAGCAGTTCTTC
D: TRBD2; size: -; J: TRBJ2-2; V: TRBV4-2; CDR3: CASSPSTSAAWTGELFF; DNA: TGTGCCAGCAGCCCAAGTACTAGCGCGGCGTGGACCGGGGAGCTGTTTTTT
D: -; size: -; J: TRBJ2-3; V: TRBV15; CDR3: CATSRRSTDTQYF; DNA: TGTGCCACCAGCAGACGGTCTACAGATACGCAGTATTTT
D: -; size: -; J: TRBJ2-1; V: TRBV7-2; CDR3: CASSLGEGGEFYNEQFF; DNA: TGTGCCAGCAGCCTCGGTGAGGGCGGGGAGTTTTACAATGAGCAGTTCTTC
D: TRBD1; size: -; J: TRBJ1-4; V: TRBV7-9; CDR3: CASTPPDRVYLFF; DNA: TGTGCCAGCACCCCACCGGACAGGGTATACCTGTTTTTT
D: -; size: many; J: TRBJ1-2; V: TRBV29-1; CDR3: CSATVNYGYTF; DNA: TGCAGCGCGACAGTCAACTATGGCTACACCTTC
D: TRBD2; size: many; J: TRBJ2-1; V: TRBV5-1; CDR3: CASSLVGASGGFRYNEQFF; DNA: TGCGCCAGCAGCTTGGTTGGCGCTAGCGGGGGGTTCCGATACAATGAGCAGTTCTTC
D: TRBD1; size: -; J: TRBJ2-5; V: TRBV4-3; CDR3: CASSFTTGPRETQYF; DNA: TGCGCCAGCAGCTTCACGACAGGGCCGAGAGAGACCCAGTACTTC
D: -; size: few; J: TRBJ1-3; V: TRBV6-5; CDR3: CASSSREMGNTIYF; DNA: TGTGCCAGCAGTTCCAGAGAAATGGGAAACACCATATATTTT
D: TRBD1; size: many; J: TRBJ2-2; V: TRBV7-3; CDR3: CASSLTGRTGASGELFF; DNA: TGTGCCAGCAGCTTAACAGGGAGGACAGGGGCGAGCGGGGAGCTGTTTTTT
D: -; size: few; J: TRBJ1-2; V: TRBV20-1; CDR3: CSARRPGKRYGYTF; DNA: TGCAGTGCTAGAAGGCCAGGGAAACGCTATGGCTACACCTTC
D: -; size: few; J: TRBJ1-2; V: TRBV11-2; CDR3: CASSPGGHLPRDGYTF; DNA: TGTGCCAGCAGCCCCGGGGGGCACCTGCCACGAGATGGCTACACCTTC
D: -; size: many; J: TRBJ1-1; V: TRBV5-1; CDR3: CASSLVRATGNTEAFF; DNA: TGCGCCAGCAGCTTGGTTAGAGCCACGGGGAACACTGAAGCTTTCTTT
D: -; size: -; J: TRBJ2-7; V: TRBV19; CDR3: CASSNRQDDYEQYF; DNA: TGTGCCAGTAGTAACCGACAGGATGACTACGAGCAGTACTTC
D: -; size: -; J: TRBJ2-7; V: TRBV4-2; CDR3: CASSQALLSEQYF; DNA: TGTGCCAGCAGCCAAGCTCTACTCTCCGAGCAGTACTTC
D: TRBD2; size: -; J: TRBJ2-3; V: TRBV5-5; CDR3: CASSLVAGGTDTQYF; DNA: TGTGCCAGCAGCTTGGTGGCGGGGGGCACAGATACGCAGTATTTT
D: -; size: few; J: TRBJ2-7; V: TRBV6-1; CDR3: CASSGDGPTPYEQYF; DNA: TGTGCCAGCAGTGGGGACGGACCTACACCCTACGAGCAGTACTTC
D: TRBD1; size: -; J: TRBJ2-3; V: TRBV5-5; CDR3: CASSSAVDRGQGTDTQYF; DNA: TGTGCCAGCAGCTCGGCCGTCGACAGGGGGCAGGGAACAGATACGCAGTATTTT